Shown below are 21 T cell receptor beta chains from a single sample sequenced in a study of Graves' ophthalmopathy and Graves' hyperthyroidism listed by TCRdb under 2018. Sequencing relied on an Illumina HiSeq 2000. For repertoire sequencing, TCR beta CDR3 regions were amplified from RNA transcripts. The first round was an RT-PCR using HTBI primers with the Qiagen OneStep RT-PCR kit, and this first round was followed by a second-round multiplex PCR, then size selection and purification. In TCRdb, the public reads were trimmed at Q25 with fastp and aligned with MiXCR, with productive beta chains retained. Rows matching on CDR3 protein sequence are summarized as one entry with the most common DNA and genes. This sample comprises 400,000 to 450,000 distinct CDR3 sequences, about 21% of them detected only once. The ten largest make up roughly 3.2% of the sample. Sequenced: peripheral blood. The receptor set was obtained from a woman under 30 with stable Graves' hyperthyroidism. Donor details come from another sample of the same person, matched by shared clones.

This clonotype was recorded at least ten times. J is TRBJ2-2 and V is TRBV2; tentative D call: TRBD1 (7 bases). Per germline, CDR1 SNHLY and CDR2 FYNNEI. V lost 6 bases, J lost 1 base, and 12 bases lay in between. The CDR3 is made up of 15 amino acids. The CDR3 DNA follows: TGTGCCAGCAGGGAGGGACAGCTGAACACCGGGGAGCTGTTTTTT. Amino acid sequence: CASREGQLNTGELFF.

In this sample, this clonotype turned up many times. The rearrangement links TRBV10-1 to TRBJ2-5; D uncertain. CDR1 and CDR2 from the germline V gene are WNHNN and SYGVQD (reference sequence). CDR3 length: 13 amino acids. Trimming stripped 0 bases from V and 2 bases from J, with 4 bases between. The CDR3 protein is CASSESGQETQYF. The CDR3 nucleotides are TGCGCCAGCAGTGAGTCGGGGCAAGAGACCCAGTACTTC.

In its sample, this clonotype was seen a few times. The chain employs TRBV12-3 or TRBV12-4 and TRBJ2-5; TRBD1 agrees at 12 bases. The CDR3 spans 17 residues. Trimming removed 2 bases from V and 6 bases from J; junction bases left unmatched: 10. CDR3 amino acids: CASSLSVGTGGVKTQYF. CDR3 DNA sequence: TGTGCCAGCAGTTTATCAGTCGGGACAGGGGGCGTGAAGACCCAGTACTTC.

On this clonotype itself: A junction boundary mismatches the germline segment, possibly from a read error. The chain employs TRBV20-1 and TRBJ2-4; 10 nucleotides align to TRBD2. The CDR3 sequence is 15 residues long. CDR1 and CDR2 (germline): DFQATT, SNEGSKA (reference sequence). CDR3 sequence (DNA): TGCAGTGCCCGAAGGCTAGCGGGAGAATCCGATGAGAAGTTCTTC. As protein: CSARRLAGESDEKFF.

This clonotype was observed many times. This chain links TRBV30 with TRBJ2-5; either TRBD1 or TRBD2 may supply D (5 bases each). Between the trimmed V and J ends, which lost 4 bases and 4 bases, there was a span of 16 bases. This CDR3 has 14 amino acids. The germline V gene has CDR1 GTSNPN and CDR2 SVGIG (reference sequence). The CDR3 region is CAWKRDGGGETQYF. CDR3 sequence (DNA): TGTGCCTGGAAAAGGGACGGAGGAGGAGAGACCCAGTACTTC.

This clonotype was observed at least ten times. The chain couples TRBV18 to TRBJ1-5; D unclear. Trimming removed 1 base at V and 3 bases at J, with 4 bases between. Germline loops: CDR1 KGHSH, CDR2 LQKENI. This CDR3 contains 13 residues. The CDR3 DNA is TGTGCCAGCTCACCACGCCACAATCAGCCCCAGCATTTT. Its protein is CASSPRHNQPQHF.

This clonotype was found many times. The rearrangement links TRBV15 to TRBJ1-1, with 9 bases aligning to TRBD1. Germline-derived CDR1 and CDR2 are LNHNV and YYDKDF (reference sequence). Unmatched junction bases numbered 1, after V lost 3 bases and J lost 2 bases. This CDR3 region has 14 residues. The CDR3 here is CATSRDRGNTEAFF. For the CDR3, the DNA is TGTGCCACCAGCAGGGACAGGGGAAACACTGAAGCTTTCTTT.

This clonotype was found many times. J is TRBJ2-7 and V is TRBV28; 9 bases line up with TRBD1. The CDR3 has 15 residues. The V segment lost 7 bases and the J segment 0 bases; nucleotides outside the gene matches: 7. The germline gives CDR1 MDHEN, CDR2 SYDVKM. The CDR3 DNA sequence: TGTGCCAGCAAAACAGGGGGCTCCAGCTCCTACGAGCAGTACTTC. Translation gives CASKTGGSSSYEQYF.

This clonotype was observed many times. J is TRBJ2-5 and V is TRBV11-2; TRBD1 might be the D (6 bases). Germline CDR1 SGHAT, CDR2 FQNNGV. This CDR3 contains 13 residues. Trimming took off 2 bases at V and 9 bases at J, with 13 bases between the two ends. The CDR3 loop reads CASSLFLSGAQYF. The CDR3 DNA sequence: TGTGCCAGCAGCTTATTCCTATCAGGGGCCCAGTACTTC.

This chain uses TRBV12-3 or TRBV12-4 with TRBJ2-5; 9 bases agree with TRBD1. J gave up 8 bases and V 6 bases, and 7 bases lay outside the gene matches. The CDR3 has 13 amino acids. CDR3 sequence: CASRAGTGRTQYF. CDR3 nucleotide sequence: TGTGCCAGCAGAGCCGGGACAGGGAGAACCCAGTACTTC.

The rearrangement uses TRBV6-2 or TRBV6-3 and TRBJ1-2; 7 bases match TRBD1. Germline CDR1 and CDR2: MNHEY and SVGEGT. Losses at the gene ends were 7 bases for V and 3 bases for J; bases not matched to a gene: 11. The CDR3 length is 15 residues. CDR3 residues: CASKLAGTEDYGYTF. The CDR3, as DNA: TGTGCCAGCAAGCTAGCCGGGACAGAAGACTATGGCTACACCTTC.

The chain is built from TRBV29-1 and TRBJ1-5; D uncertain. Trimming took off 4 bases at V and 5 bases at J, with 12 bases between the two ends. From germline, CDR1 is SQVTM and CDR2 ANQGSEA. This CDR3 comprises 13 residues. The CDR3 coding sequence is TGCAGCGTTGTTAGTCAGCCAGATCAGCCCCAGCATTTT. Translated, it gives CSVVSQPDQPQHF.

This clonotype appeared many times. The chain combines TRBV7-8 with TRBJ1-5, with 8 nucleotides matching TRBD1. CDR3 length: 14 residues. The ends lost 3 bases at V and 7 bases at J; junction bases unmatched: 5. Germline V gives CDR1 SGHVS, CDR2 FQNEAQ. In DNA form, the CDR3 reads TGTGCCAGCAGCTTCGACAGGGGCGGACAGCCCCAGCATTTT. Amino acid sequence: CASSFDRGGQPQHF.

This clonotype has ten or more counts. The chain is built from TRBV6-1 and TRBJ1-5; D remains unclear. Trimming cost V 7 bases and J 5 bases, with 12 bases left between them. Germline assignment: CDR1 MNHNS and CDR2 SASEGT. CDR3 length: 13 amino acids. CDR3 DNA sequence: TGTGCCAGCACCTCTGGCACCCATCAGCCCCAGCATTTT. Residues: CASTSGTHQPQHF.

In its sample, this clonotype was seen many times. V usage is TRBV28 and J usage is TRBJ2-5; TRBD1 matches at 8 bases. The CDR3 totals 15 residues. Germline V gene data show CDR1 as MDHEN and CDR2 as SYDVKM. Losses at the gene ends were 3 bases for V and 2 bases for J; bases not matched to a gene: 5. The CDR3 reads CASSFRTGLQETQYF. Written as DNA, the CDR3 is TGTGCCAGCAGTTTTCGGACAGGGCTACAAGAGACCCAGTACTTC.

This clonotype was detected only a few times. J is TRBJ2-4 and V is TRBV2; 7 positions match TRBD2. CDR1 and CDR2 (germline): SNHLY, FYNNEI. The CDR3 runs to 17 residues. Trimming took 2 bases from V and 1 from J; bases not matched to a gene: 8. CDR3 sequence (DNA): TGTGCCAGCAGTGAACTTCACGGGACTAAGGCCAAAAACATTCAGTACTTC. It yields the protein CASSELHGTKAKNIQYF.

In DNA, the CDR3 is TGCGCCAGCAGCCTGGACAGGGTTGGGGACGGTGCGACCCAGTACTTC. This encodes CASSLDRVGDGATQYF. The gene calls are TRBV5-1 and TRBJ2-5, with 8 bases identical to TRBD1. The junction had 15 bases not matched to a gene; V was cut back by 4 bases and J by 7 bases. In germline, CDR1 is SGHRS, CDR2 YFSETQ. The CDR3 runs to 16 residues. Supplemented by reference TRBV5-1 and TRBJ2-5, the full variable domain reads KAGVTQTPRYLIKTRGQQVTLSCSPISGHRSVSWYQQTPGQGLQFLFEYFSETQRNKGNFPGRFSGRQFSNSRSEMNVSTLELGDSALYLCASSLDRVGDGATQYFGPGTRLLVL.

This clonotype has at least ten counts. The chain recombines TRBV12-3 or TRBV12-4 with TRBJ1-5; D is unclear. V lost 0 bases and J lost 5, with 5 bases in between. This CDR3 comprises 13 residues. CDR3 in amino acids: CASSLAEDQPQHF. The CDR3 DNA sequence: TGTGCCAGCAGTTTAGCGGAGGATCAGCCCCAGCATTTT.

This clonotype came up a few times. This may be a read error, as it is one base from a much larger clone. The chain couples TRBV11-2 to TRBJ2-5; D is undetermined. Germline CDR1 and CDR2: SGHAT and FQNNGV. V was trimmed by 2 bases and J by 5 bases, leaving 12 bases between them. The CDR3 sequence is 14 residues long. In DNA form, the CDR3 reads TGTGCCAGCAGCTTAAATCCGGCTGAGGAGACCCAGTACTTC. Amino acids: CASSLNPAEETQYF.

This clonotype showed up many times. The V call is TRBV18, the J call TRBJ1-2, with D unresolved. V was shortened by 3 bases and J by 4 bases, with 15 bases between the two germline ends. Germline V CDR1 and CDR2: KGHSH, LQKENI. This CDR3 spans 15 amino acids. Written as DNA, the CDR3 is TGTGCCAGCTCACCGGGAGGCCTCCTTCTCTATGGCTACACCTTC. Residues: CASSPGGLLLYGYTF.

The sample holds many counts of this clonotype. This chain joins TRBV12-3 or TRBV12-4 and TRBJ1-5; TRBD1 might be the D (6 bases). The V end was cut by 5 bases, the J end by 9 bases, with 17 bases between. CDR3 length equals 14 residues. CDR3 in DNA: TGTGCCAGCAGTCCACAGGGATACCGAGGGCCCCAGCATTTT. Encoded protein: CASSPQGYRGPQHF.